The clone carrying this TCR beta chain was seen only a few times. Its specificity is unknown. Per germline, CDR1 MNHEY and CDR2 SVGAGI. V was clipped by 2 bases and J by 1 base, with 11 bases between them. The CDR3 extends over 16 amino acids. These data are taken from a study of CD8 T cells in ankylosing spondylitis. Whole-study results and caveats: Disease-linked clones were reportedly significantly enriched in matched ankylosing spondylitis synovial fluid. Those disease-linked clones were CD8+; they were also relatively rare in peripheral blood. About 8 highly homologous variants made up a TCR beta motif, and this motif appeared characteristic of ankylosing spondylitis blood.

For TCR beta, libraries came from quantitative 5'-RACE with molecular barcodes. TCRdb analysed the 5' RACE reads with MiXCR anew, one entry per CDR3 protein. The data contain fewer than 25,000 distinct CDR3 sequences, roughly 13% of them singletons. This TCR was recovered from a male donor with ankylosing spondylitis or in good health (not recorded which). Sequenced: blood. J is TRBJ2-2 and V is TRBV6-5; weak D call: TRBD1 (5 bases). The chain's CDR3 is CASSYAAQGNTGELFF. CDR3 nucleotides: TGTGCCAGCAGTTACGCTGCCCAGGGGAACACCGGGGAGCTGTTTTTT.